The 32 T cell receptor beta chains below come from one sample, sequenced in a study of blood T cell repertoires in COVID-19. The method was immunoSEQ multiplex PCR; TCRdb's version includes in-frame clones alone and lacks a portion of them. The data contain some 140,000 clones, roughly 80% of them seen just once; the ten biggest clones take up less than 7%. The sequenced sample consisted of PBMCs or T cells enriched from blood (not recorded which). The receptors stem from a man aged 35 to 55 with acute COVID-19.

The CDR3 DNA sequence: TGTGCCAGCAGCTTACAGGGGAATGAAGCTTTCTTT. Amino acid sequence: CASSLQGNEAFF. The rearrangement links TRBV7-2 to TRBJ1-1, with a tentative D call TRBD1 (6 bases). This CDR3 is built from 12 residues. With 2 bases removed from V and 7 bases from J, the gap between germline ends came to 8 bases. Germline V CDR1 and CDR2: SGHTA, FQGNSA.

The V call is TRBV7-8, the J call TRBJ2-1, with unresolved D. CDR1 and CDR2 (germline): SGHVS, FQNEAQ. CDR3 length: 15 residues. V gave up 1 base and J gave up 8 bases, with 15 bases separating them. CDR3 in DNA: TGTGCCAGCAGCTTAGGGCCCCACCTGGTCGATGAGCAGTTCTTC. It specifies CASSLGPHLVDEQFF.

The chain is built from TRBV9 and TRBJ1-1; 9 nucleotides align to TRBD1. V shed 4 bases, J shed 4 bases, and the junction held 5 bases outside the gene matches. The CDR3 is 14 residues long. Germline lookup yields CDR1 SGDLS and CDR2 YYNGEE. CDR3 sequence: CASSSTGGFTEAFF. The DNA for the CDR3 is TGTGCCAGCAGCTCAACAGGGGGCTTCACTGAAGCTTTCTTT.

V gene TRBV7-8 combines with J gene TRBJ1-4, with 7 bases aligning to TRBD1. Per germline, CDR1 SGHVS and CDR2 FQNEAQ. The CDR3 loop spans 13 amino acids. V trimming: 6 bases; J trimming: 3 bases; junction bases outside the gene matches: 1. In DNA, the CDR3 is TGTGCCAGCAGGGGACAGCCTAATGAAAAACTGTTTTTT. It translates to CASRGQPNEKLFF. Combining the CDR3 with reference TRBV7-8 and TRBJ1-4 gives the whole variable domain GAGVSQSPRYKVAKRGQDVALRCDPISGHVSLFWYQQALGQGPEFLTYFQNEAQLDKSGLPSDRFFAERPEGSVSTLKIQRTQQEDSAVYLCASRGQPNEKLFFGSGTQLSVL.

V is TRBV29-1 and J is TRBJ2-7; TRBD1 matches at 8 bases. The V gene end was trimmed by 0 bases and the J gene end by 7 bases; junction bases not matched to a gene: 11. Germline V lookup: CDR1 SQVTM, CDR2 ANQGSEA. The CDR3 spans 15 residues. The CDR3 here is CSVEDFRQGAGEQYF. For the CDR3, the DNA is TGCAGCGTTGAAGATTTTAGGCAGGGGGCGGGAGAGCAGTACTTC.

V and J are TRBV6-1 and TRBJ1-3; D possibly corresponds to TRBD1 (5 bases). Germline-derived CDR1 and CDR2 are MNHNS and SASEGT. There are 16 residues in the CDR3. Trimming took 4 bases from V and 4 from J, leaving 17 bases between them. DNA for the CDR3: TGTGCCAGCAGTGGCGGGACTCCCGAGGGCGGAAACACCATATATTTT. It yields the protein CASSGGTPEGGNTIYF.

This chain uses TRBV15 with TRBJ2-3, with a weak D call TRBD1 (5 bases). This CDR3 has 17 amino acids. V was cut by 0 bases and J by 4 bases, with 17 bases left in between. From germline, CDR1 is LNHNV and CDR2 YYDKDF (reference sequence). For the CDR3, the DNA is TGTGCCACCAGCAGAGATGTACAGGAATCATGGGCAGATACGCAGTATTTT. Translated: CATSRDVQESWADTQYF.

This clone was observed a few times. This chain connects TRBV4-1 to TRBJ1-3; D is perhaps TRBD1 (5 bases). CDR3 length: 15 residues. The germline CDR1 and CDR2 sequences are MGHRA and YSYEKL. V was clipped by 4 bases and J by 3 bases, with 13 bases between them. CDR3 protein: CASSPRPTDGNTIYF. The CDR3 DNA reads TGCGCCAGCAGCCCTAGGCCGACAGATGGAAACACCATATATTTT.

The chain recombines TRBV12-5 with TRBJ1-1, with 10 bases aligning to TRBD1. CDR3 size: 13 residues. The germline V gene has CDR1 LGHNT and CDR2 FRNRAP. After removal of 5 bases from V and 5 bases from J, the junction contained 2 bases not matched to a gene. CDR3 nucleotides: TGTGCTAGTGGTCCGGGACAGGGGACTGAAGCTTTCTTT. It translates to CASGPGQGTEAFF.

This sequence joins TRBV7-9 and TRBJ1-3, with 8 bases fitting TRBD1. This CDR3 comprises 15 residues. The junction had 8 bases not matched to a gene; V was cut back by 6 bases and J by 4 bases. CDR1 and CDR2 from the germline V gene are SEHNR and FQNEAQ (reference sequence). CDR3 nucleotide sequence: TGTGCCAGCAGGCCTACAGGGACAGGCGGAAACACCATATATTTT. Translated: CASRPTGTGGNTIYF.

This chain joins TRBV23-1 and TRBJ2-3, with TRBD2 identical over 16 bases. TRBV23-1 is flagged as an ORF with uncertain function. The CDR3 totals 18 residues. The V and J ends lost 3 bases and 5 bases, in that order; junction bases with no gene match: 8. CDR3 loop: CASSHLGTSGGAEDTQYF. Here the CDR3 DNA reads TGCGCCAGCAGTCATCTCGGGACTAGCGGGGGGGCGGAAGATACGCAGTATTTT.

The rearrangement joins TRBV6-2 or TRBV6-3 to TRBJ2-3, with 8 nucleotides matching TRBD2. With V trimmed by 2 bases and J by 4 bases, 2 bases remained unmatched. There are 14 residues in the CDR3. Germline-derived CDR1 and CDR2 are MNHEY and SVGEGT. The CDR3 spells CASSYDGGADTQYF. CDR3 DNA sequence: TGTGCCAGCAGTTACGACGGGGGGGCAGATACGCAGTATTTT.

The chain employs TRBV11-2 and TRBJ1-3; no reliable D call. The germline CDR1 and CDR2 sequences are SGHAT and FQNNGV. V was pared by 3 bases and J by 3 bases, with 12 bases between. The CDR3 covers 15 residues. CDR3 protein: CASSFPPGSGNTIYF. The CDR3 DNA follows: TGTGCCAGCAGCTTTCCTCCGGGGAGTGGAAACACCATATATTTT.

This clone has just a few counts. This sample includes further DNA sequences coding for the same CDR3. V and J are TRBV19 and TRBJ1-4, with 9 nucleotides matching TRBD1. Looked up from germline, CDR1 is LNHDA and CDR2 is SQIVND (reference sequence). The trim removed 4 bases at V and 5 bases at J, leaving 8 bases unmatched. This CDR3 spans 16 amino acids. In nucleotides, the CDR3 is TGTGCCAGTAGTAACCCCAGGACAGGGGCAAATGAAAAACTGTTTTTT. Amino acid sequence: CASSNPRTGANEKLFF.

The rearrangement joins TRBV6-5 to TRBJ1-6; 8 bases fit TRBD1. Germline V CDR1 and CDR2: MNHEY, SVGAGI. V lost 5 bases to trimming and J lost 6 bases; unmatched junction nucleotides: 3. There are 14 residues in the CDR3. The CDR3 reads CASSPGQGNSPLHF. The CDR3 DNA reads TGTGCCAGCAGTCCTGGACAGGGTAATTCACCCCTCCACTTT.

The CDR3 sequence: CASSFDGENTEAFF. The CDR3 bases are TGTGCCAGCAGTTTTGACGGAGAGAACACTGAAGCTTTCTTT. The genes are TRBV6-5 and TRBJ1-1; D unclear. Germline loops: CDR1 MNHEY, CDR2 SVGAGI. V was shortened by 4 bases and J by 1 base, with 10 bases between the two germline ends. The CDR3 sequence is 14 residues long.

CDR3 residues: CAWSLGQGITEAFF. DNA for the CDR3: TGTGCCTGGAGTTTAGGACAGGGAATCACTGAAGCTTTCTTT. This chain uses TRBV30 with TRBJ1-1; the match to TRBD1 covers 8 bases. The J segment lost 4 bases and the V segment lost 2 bases, leaving 6 bases of the junction unmatched. The germline CDR1 and CDR2 sequences are GTSNPN and SVGIG (reference sequence). This CDR3 contains 14 residues.

The chain employs TRBV4-1 and TRBJ2-1, with 12 positions matching TRBD2. Germline trimming cut 3 bases from V and 9 bases from J; bases unmatched to any gene: 9. Germline CDR1 reads MGHRA; CDR2 reads YSYEKL. This CDR3 is built from 16 residues. The CDR3 protein is CASSHRTSGGSSEQFF. DNA of the CDR3: TGCGCCAGCAGCCATAGAACTAGCGGGGGGTCCTCTGAGCAGTTCTTC.

This clone was counted only a few times. V usage is TRBV19 and J usage is TRBJ1-5, with D possibly matching TRBD1 (5 bases). The CDR3 runs to 13 residues. Germline CDR1 and CDR2: LNHDA and SQIVND (reference sequence). Trimming stripped 5 bases from V and 4 bases from J, with 9 bases between. The CDR3 spells CASSFDRNQPQHF. In DNA form, the CDR3 reads TGTGCCAGTAGTTTCGACAGAAATCAGCCCCAGCATTTT.

In this sample, this clone turned up a few times. V and J are TRBV5-1 and TRBJ1-6, with D possibly matching TRBD1 (6 bases). Germline CDR1 reads SGHRS; CDR2 reads YFSETQ. The V end was cut by 8 bases, the J end by 3 bases, with 15 bases between. The CDR3 runs 15 residues. CDR3 DNA sequence: TGCGCCAGTCGAGAACAGGGATTCTATAATTCACCCCTCCACTTT. Amino acid sequence: CASREQGFYNSPLHF.

This chain uses TRBV5-4 with TRBJ2-7; 9 bases agree with TRBD1. The trim removed 3 bases at V and 0 bases at J, leaving 1 base unmatched. The CDR3 runs 14 residues. Germline assignment: CDR1 SGHNT and CDR2 YYREEE (reference sequence). CDR3 protein: CASSSGQGSYEQYF. The CDR3 DNA follows: TGTGCCAGCAGCTCGGGACAGGGCTCCTACGAGCAGTACTTC.

V gene TRBV15 combines with J gene TRBJ2-2, with TRBD1 as a possible D gene (6 bases). Trimming left V 0 bases short and J 6 bases short, with 14 bases between. This CDR3 region has 16 residues. From germline, CDR1 is LNHNV and CDR2 YYDKDF (reference sequence). Written as DNA, the CDR3 is TGTGCCACCAGCAGAGATAAGGAGGCAGGGGCCGGGGAGCTGTTTTTT. This encodes CATSRDKEAGAGELFF.

In its sample, this clone was seen once. The chain has TRBV9 and TRBJ1-2, with D maybe TRBD1 (5 bases). The CDR3 loop spans 14 amino acids. V gave up 4 bases and J gave up 1 base, with 11 bases separating them. Germline V gives CDR1 SGDLS, CDR2 YYNGEE. The CDR3 DNA is TGTGCCAGCAGCTTCCTCGGGGGTAACTATGGCTACACCTTC. It encodes CASSFLGGNYGYTF.

This chain links TRBV5-6 with TRBJ2-5, with 12 bases matching TRBD2. The CDR3 extends over 17 amino acids. In germline, CDR1 is SGHDT, CDR2 YYEEEE. V lost 3 bases and J lost 2; bases outside the gene matches: 8. The CDR3 here is CASSYLTGTSGQETQYF. The CDR3 DNA follows: TGTGCCAGCAGCTACCTCACCGGGACTAGCGGGCAAGAGACCCAGTACTTC. The full variable domain, its missing parts supplied by reference TRBV5-6 and TRBJ2-5, is DAGVTQSPTHLIKTRGQQVTLRCSPKSGHDTVSWYQQALGQGPQFIFQYYEEEERQRGNFPDRFSGHQFPNYSSELNVNALLLGDSALYLCASSYLTGTSGQETQYFGPGTRLLVL.

The J gene is TRBJ1-6, the V gene TRBV30; D gene uncertain. Germline V gene sequence: CDR1 GTSNPN, CDR2 SVGIG (reference sequence). V lost 0 bases and J lost 4, with 10 bases in between. The CDR3 extends over 15 amino acids. CDR3 bases: TGTGCCTGGAGTGTACATGTTTCGTATAATTCACCCCTCCACTTT. Translation: CAWSVHVSYNSPLHF.

The chain links TRBV4-3 to TRBJ2-2; weak D call: TRBD2 (7 bases). Trimming removed 4 bases from V and 6 bases from J, with 15 bases in between. The V gene's germline CDR1 is LGHNA and CDR2 YSLEER. The CDR3 extends over 15 amino acids. This CDR3 is CASSRNTGRAGELFF. The CDR3 DNA reads as TGCGCCAGCAGCCGCAACACAGGGAGGGCCGGGGAGCTGTTTTTT.

This clone was observed many times. V is TRBV14 and J is TRBJ1-6; D gene unclear. Trimming took 1 base from V and 5 from J, leaving 6 bases between them. The CDR3 runs to 14 residues. The germline V gene encodes CDR1 SGHDN and CDR2 FVKESK. The CDR3 loop is CASSQGLNNSPLHF. CDR3 DNA: TGTGCCAGCAGCCAAGGACTTAATAATTCACCCCTCCACTTT.

This sequence joins TRBV6-6 and TRBJ1-3; unclear D gene. Germline V gene sequence: CDR1 MNHNY, CDR2 SVGAGI (reference sequence). The CDR3 is made up of 14 amino acids. V was cut by 6 bases and J by 0 bases, with 9 bases left in between. CDR3 coding DNA: TGTGCCAGCAGCTCCTCCTACTCTGGAAACACCATATATTTT. Its protein is CASSSSYSGNTIYF.

The rearrangement joins TRBV6-2 or TRBV6-3 to TRBJ2-7, with 8 bases aligning to TRBD2. The CDR3 length is 14 residues. Trimming at V came to 2 bases and at J to 6 bases, leaving 6 bases not matched to a gene. Germline V lookup: CDR1 MNHEY, CDR2 SVGEGT. CDR3 DNA sequence: TGTGCCAGCAGTTACACCTCAGCGGGAGCCGAGCAGTACTTC. Encoded protein: CASSYTSAGAEQYF.

The chain uses TRBV5-4 and TRBJ2-3; D is possibly TRBD2 (5 bases). The CDR3 extends over 12 amino acids. With 2 bases removed from V and 10 bases from J, the gap between germline ends came to 11 bases. Germline V lookup: CDR1 SGHNT, CDR2 YYREEE (reference sequence). The DNA for the CDR3 is TGTGCCAGCAGCTTTTCGGGGAATCCGCAGTATTTT. It is translated as CASSFSGNPQYF.

The J gene is TRBJ1-6, the V gene TRBV5-1; D remains unclear. Germline CDR1 is SGHRS and CDR2 is YFSETQ. This CDR3 spans 15 amino acids. Trimming pared 4 bases from V and 6 bases from J, leaving 14 bases between. This CDR3 reads CASSTGGLSNSPLHF. DNA for the CDR3: TGCGCCAGCAGCACGGGAGGTCTCAGTAATTCACCCCTCCACTTT.

The rearrangement links TRBV4-2 to TRBJ1-1, with D unclear. CDR3 length equals 13 residues. CDR1 and CDR2 (germline): LGHNA, YNFKEQ. V lost 0 bases and J lost 6, with 8 bases in between. The CDR3 nucleotides are TGTGCCAGCAGCCAAGATCGGCGGGCTGAAGCTTTCTTT. Protein sequence: CASSQDRRAEAFF.